This is a list of T cell receptor beta chains from one sample in a study of T cells in Graves' hyperthyroidism and ophthalmopathy. One entry per CDR3 protein results from TCRdb running MiXCR on the multiplex PCR reads. The sample lists 300,000 to 450,000 distinct CDR3 sequences, 20% to 25% occurring once. Material for sequencing was blood. The receptors stem from a man aged 50-60 years with Graves' hyperthyroidism. The CDR3 runs from the conserved cysteine through the conserved F or W. Fields, in order: J gene, clone size, D gene, V gene, CDR3 DNA, CDR3 protein. A D gene is named only where the DNA matches it firmly. Some rows have no size entry. The others give once, few or many, or a class for an expanded clone.

TRBJ1-4 | few | - | TRBV29-1 | TGCAGCGTTGCCATTGATGGGGGTGAAAAACTGTTTTTT | CSVAIDGGEKLFF
TRBJ2-3 | many | - | TRBV6-1 | TGTGCCAGCAGTGATCCTAGAAAAGCAGATACGCAGTATTTT | CASSDPRKADTQYF
TRBJ2-7 | few | TRBD1 | TRBV20-1 | TGCAGCGTTCTGGGACAGGGAGCGTACGAGCAGTACTTC | CSVLGQGAYEQYF
TRBJ2-5 | - | - | TRBV5-1 | TGCGCCAGCAGCTTGGACGGGGACCCCGGGGAGACCCAGTACTTC | CASSLDGDPGETQYF
TRBJ2-5 | many | - | TRBV12-3/TRBV12-4 | TGTGCCAGCAGTTCACCGGGTTTGGAGGAGACCCAGTACTTC | CASSSPGLEETQYF
TRBJ2-1 | few | TRBD1 | TRBV7-2 | TGTGCCAGCAGCCGTGAGACAGGGTTCAATGAGCAGTTCTTC | CASSRETGFNEQFF
TRBJ2-7 | - | - | TRBV9 | TGTGCCAGCAGCGCGGCCACTAGCCTTCTCTACGAGCAGTACTTC | CASSAATSLLYEQYF
TRBJ2-5 | few | - | TRBV28 | TGTGCCAGCAACATTCTTGGAGGTGTGGAGACCCAGTACTTC | CASNILGGVETQYF
TRBJ2-3 | - | TRBD2 | TRBV20-1 | TGCAGTGCTAGAGATGGGGGACTAGCCTCCACAGATACGCAGTATTTT | CSARDGGLASTDTQYF
TRBJ2-2 | - | TRBD2 | TRBV14 | TGTGCCAGCAGCCAAAGAAGCGGGAGAACCGGGGAGCTGTTTTTT | CASSQRSGRTGELFF
TRBJ2-7 | - | - | TRBV6-1 | TGTGCCAGCACCGGTGGGGACACGACCTCCTACGAGCAGTACTTC | CASTGGDTTSYEQYF
TRBJ2-2 | - | - | TRBV14 | TGTGCCAGCAGCCAAGAGGTAGCGTTTCCCGGGGAGCTGTTTTTT | CASSQEVAFPGELFF
TRBJ2-5 | - | TRBD1 | TRBV11-2 | TGTGCCAGCAGAAAAAGTAGACCGGGACAGTCGTGGGGCAGGGTACAAGAGACCCAGTACTTC | CASRKSRPGQSWGRVQETQYF
TRBJ2-4 | many | - | TRBV28 | TGTGCCAGCAGCCTCATCAACGGGGCCAAAAACATTCAGTACTTC | CASSLINGAKNIQYF
TRBJ1-6 | few | - | TRBV11-2 | TGTGCCAGCAGCAGCCTCAGGGGTAATTCACCCCTCCACTTT | CASSSLRGNSPLHF
TRBJ2-1 | - | TRBD2 | TRBV7-9 | TGTGCCAGCAGCCTACTAACTAGCGGGAGTGATGAGCAGTTCTTC | CASSLLTSGSDEQFF
TRBJ2-7 | many | TRBD2 | TRBV28 | TGTGCCAGCGGACTAGCGGGAGCAAACTACGAGCAGTACTTC | CASGLAGANYEQYF
TRBJ2-7 | - | TRBD1 | TRBV25-1 | TGTGCCAGTAAGGGGACAGGAACCTACGAGCAGTACTTC | CASKGTGTYEQYF
TRBJ2-1 | many | - | TRBV3-1 | TGTGCCAGCAGCCAACACCCGGGACTCCACAATGAGCAGTTCTTC | CASSQHPGLHNEQFF
TRBJ2-1 | - | - | TRBV2 | TGTGCCAGCAGTGAACGGGGTGTGCAGTTCTTC | CASSERGVQFF
TRBJ2-3 | few | TRBD2 | TRBV19 | TGTGCCAGTAGTCCGCCGGGACTAGCGGGGGGCACAGATACGCAGTATTTT | CASSPPGLAGGTDTQYF
TRBJ2-3 | few | TRBD2 | TRBV27 | TGTGCCAGCAGTGCCAGAACTAGCGGGAGACCAGATACGCAGTATTTT | CASSARTSGRPDTQYF
TRBJ2-1 | - | - | TRBV19 | TGTGCCAGTAGTATAGAAGACTCCCCTCGCGCCCATGAGCAGTTCTTC | CASSIEDSPRAHEQFF